These 4 T cell receptor beta chains originate from one sample sequenced in a study of control samples from healthy donors and cancer patients. Sequencing was performed with immunoSEQ multiplex PCR; in TCRdb, only in-frame clones are kept and a portion is missing. Of 150,000 to 180,000 clones in the sample, 90% to 95% were seen once. The specimen sequenced was blood. The receptor source for this set is a man in his forties in good health.

The V call is TRBV18, the J call TRBJ1-1; D is ambiguous. CDR3 size: 15 residues. Trimming left V 2 bases short and J 2 bases short, with 12 bases between. Germline V gene data show CDR1 as KGHSH and CDR2 as LQKENI. Here the CDR3 reads CASSPAGQINTEAFF. The CDR3 DNA is TGTGCCAGCTCACCAGCAGGTCAGATAAACACTGAAGCTTTCTTT.

V and J are TRBV18 and TRBJ1-1, with 9 bases fitting TRBD1. V shed 8 bases, J shed 4 bases, and the junction held 8 bases outside the gene matches. Germline CDR1 reads KGHSH; CDR2 reads LQKENI. This CDR3 is built from 14 residues. CDR3 DNA sequence: TGTGCCAGCGGAGGGACAGGGCGGGCCACTGAAGCTTTCTTT. Encoded protein: CASGGTGRATEAFF.

The V call is TRBV27, the J call TRBJ1-1; D gene unclear. This CDR3 has 12 amino acids. Germline assignment: CDR1 MNHEY and CDR2 SMNVEV (reference sequence). V was shortened by 5 bases and J by 7 bases, with 11 bases between the two germline ends. The CDR3 DNA follows: TGTGCCAGCAGTGGGAGCAACTATGAAGCTTTCTTT. It codes for CASSGSNYEAFF.

This chain uses TRBV6-1 with TRBJ1-5, with D hard to call. The CDR3 covers 18 residues. V lost 4 bases and J 0 bases, leaving 19 bases between the germline ends. Germline V gene sequence: CDR1 MNHNS, CDR2 SASEGT. The CDR3 sequence: CASSGLGVAVNSNQPQHF. CDR3 DNA: TGTGCCAGCAGTGGGCTCGGGGTGGCAGTGAATAGCAATCAGCCCCAGCATTTT.